This passage covers 12 T cell receptor beta chains from one sample sequenced in a study of blood T cells in healthy people across ages. Then a second PCR, running roughly 6 to 12 cycles, was carried out with a sample-barcoded 5' primer and a J-beta primer mix. Each CDR3 protein is one row after TCRdb ran MiXCR on the 5' RACE reads. The data show 1.5 million to 2 million distinct CDR3 sequences, with 28% seen just once and 7.7% held by the top ten. The sample comprised blood. All receptors come from a woman younger than 45 in good health.

The rearrangement joins TRBV20-1 to TRBJ2-3; a possible D gene is TRBD1 (6 bases). Per germline, CDR1 DFQATT and CDR2 SNEGSKA (reference sequence). CDR3 length: 14 amino acids. V dropped 0 bases and J dropped 4 bases, with 11 bases sitting between them. CDR3 sequence reads: CSARDYRVADTQYF. CDR3 sequence (DNA): TGCAGTGCTAGAGACTACAGGGTAGCAGATACGCAGTATTTT.

The chain carries TRBV5-1 and TRBJ2-5; D is unclear. Trimming left V 2 bases short and J 0 bases short, with 8 bases between. In germline, CDR1 is SGHRS, CDR2 YFSETQ. The CDR3 contains 14 residues. The CDR3 DNA reads as TGCGCCAGCAGCTTAGGTTGGAACCAAGAGACCCAGTACTTC. Its translation is CASSLGWNQETQYF.

CDR3 amino acids: CSARDFTRGTNEKLFF. The CDR3 DNA reads TGCAGTGCTAGAGATTTTACAAGGGGCACTAATGAAAAACTGTTTTTT. This chain uses TRBV20-1 with TRBJ1-4; maybe TRBD1 (5 bases). The CDR3 is 16 amino acids. Trimming left V 0 bases short and J 2 bases short, with 13 bases between. CDR1 and CDR2 (germline): DFQATT, SNEGSKA (reference sequence).

This clonotype was seen just once. The chain is built from TRBV7-9 and TRBJ2-4; either TRBD1 or TRBD2 may fit D (6 bases each). The J call could be wrong; TRBJ2-5 is a better fit for the DNA end. The germline CDR1 and CDR2 sequences are SEHNR and FQNEAQ (reference sequence). The CDR3 extends over 17 amino acids. CDR3 DNA: TGTGCCAGCAGCTTTATCACTTCGGAGGGGGACCGGGGGACCCAGTACTTC. Protein product: CASSFITSEGDRGTQYF.

This clonotype was detected a few times. The rearrangement joins TRBV5-1 to TRBJ2-7; no reliable D call. V lost 0 bases and J 0 bases, leaving 13 bases between the germline ends. This CDR3 has 16 residues. Germline values: CDR1 SGHRS, CDR2 YFSETQ. The CDR3 loop is CASSLAVSAASYEQYF. In nucleotides, the CDR3 is TGCGCCAGCAGCTTGGCCGTTTCGGCAGCCTCCTACGAGCAGTACTTC.

The chain uses TRBV6-2 or TRBV6-3 and TRBJ2-1, with D perhaps TRBD1 or TRBD2 (7 bases each). V was trimmed by 0 bases and J by 15 bases, leaving 18 bases between them. This CDR3 region has 14 residues. Germline V gene lookup returns CDR1 MNHEY and CDR2 SVGEGT. CDR3 bases: TGTGCCAGCAGTTACTCGACAGGGCGGGGGAGCAGGTTCTTC. Amino acids: CASSYSTGRGSRFF.

V usage is TRBV12-3 or TRBV12-4 and J usage is TRBJ1-6; the match to TRBD1 covers 7 bases. This CDR3 comprises 13 residues. The ends lost 6 bases at V and 12 bases at J; junction bases unmatched: 8. The CDR3 DNA is TGTGCCAGCAGAACCCAGGGGGTTGTACCCCTCCACTTT. Amino acids: CASRTQGVVPLHF.

This clonotype was picked up a small number of times. The chain uses TRBV20-1 and TRBJ1-1; 7 bases are a match to TRBD1. This CDR3 contains 13 residues. The V gene end was trimmed by 6 bases and the J gene end by 5 bases; junction bases not matched to a gene: 9. The germline CDR1 and CDR2 sequences are DFQATT and SNEGSKA (reference sequence). The chain's CDR3 is CSAPWQGGTEAFF. In DNA, the CDR3 is TGCAGTGCCCCGTGGCAGGGGGGTACTGAAGCTTTCTTT.

This clonotype was recorded a few times. The chain joins TRBV11-3 to TRBJ2-4, with 11 nucleotides matching TRBD2. The CDR3 length is 13 residues. Trimming took 5 bases from V and 9 from J; bases not matched to a gene: 3. Germline V gene sequence: CDR1 SGHNT, CDR2 YENEEA. The CDR3 DNA sequence: TGTGCCAGCAGCCTTAGCGGGGGGGGCATTCAGTACTTC. Translation: CASSLSGGGIQYF.

This sequence joins TRBV7-8 and TRBJ2-2; the D gene could be TRBD1 or TRBD2 (6 bases each). Germline CDR1 SGHVS, CDR2 FQNEAQ. Trimming took off 5 bases at V and 4 bases at J, with 17 bases between the two ends. This CDR3 region has 16 residues. CDR3 coding DNA: TGTGCCAGCAGCCAACAGGCCAGGGGAGGCACCGGGGAGCTGTTTTTT. Its protein product is CASSQQARGGTGELFF.

Concerning this clonotype itself: One junction end does not reproduce the germline sequence, and a read error may be involved. This rearrangement joins TRBV20-1 to TRBJ2-1, with D possibly being TRBD2 (5 bases). Looked up from germline, CDR1 is DFQATT and CDR2 is SNEGSKA (reference sequence). This CDR3 has 14 residues. CDR3 sequence: CSARELTDYNGQFF. The DNA for the CDR3 is TGCAGTGCTAGAGAACTAACCGACTATAATGGGCAGTTCTTC.

This clonotype turned up a few times. This rearrangement joins TRBV5-4 to TRBJ2-1; 8 nucleotides line up with TRBD1. Germline V gene sequence: CDR1 SGHNT, CDR2 YYREEE (reference sequence). This CDR3 has 14 residues. V trimming: 8 bases; J trimming: 6 bases; junction bases outside the gene matches: 10. CDR3 region: CASGLRTGPNEQFF. The CDR3 DNA follows: TGTGCCAGTGGGTTGCGGACAGGGCCCAATGAGCAGTTCTTC. Combining the CDR3 with reference TRBV5-4 and TRBJ2-1 gives the whole variable domain ETGVTQSPTHLIKTRGQQVTLRCSSQSGHNTVSWYQQALGQGPQFIFQYYREEENGRGNFPPRFSGLQFPNYSSELNVNALELDDSALYLCASGLRTGPNEQFFGPGTRLTVL.